This TCR beta chain was sequenced during a study of blood T cell repertoires in COVID-19. In the study overall: Samples came from the United States, Italy and Spain, spanning acute and convalescent COVID-19. Sources were T cells, B-cell-depleted T cells, or PBMCs; the material itself was cDNA or gDNA.

Looked up from germline, CDR1 is MNHEY and CDR2 is SMNVEV (reference sequence). This CDR3 region has 12 residues. The V gene lost 5 bases and the J gene lost 3 bases, with 5 bases spanning the gap. Authors' data handling: Using reference gene primer amplification, nucleated cell counts were estimated. The protocol was immunoSEQ multiplex PCR, while the TCRdb copy is restricted to in-frame clones and leaves out a portion. The DNA was the basis for D and trimming; V, J and clone size are from that table. Of 100,000 or so clones listed, more than 80% are singletons. The sequence was obtained from a human donor in a cohort sampled during active COVID-19. V gene TRBV27 combines with J gene TRBJ1-5, with D hard to call. Sequenced sample: peripheral blood. This chain's CDR3 is CASSPYNQPQHF. CDR3 nucleotide sequence: TGTGCCAGCAGTCCCTACAATCAGCCCCAGCATTTT.